The clone carrying this TCR beta chain has a count of ten or more. Its antigen is still unknown. This record belongs to a study of early T cells in non-severe SARS-CoV-2 infection. Study-wide results and caveats: Matching results from VDJdb favored anti-spike CD8 responses, leaving private and CD4 specificities undetected.

TCRdb reprocessed the 5' RACE reads via MiXCR and lists one record per CDR3 protein. The sample has roughly 65,000 distinct CDR3 sequences, less than 15% seen once. The CDR3 has 17 amino acids. CDR1 and CDR2 from the germline V gene are SGHTA and FQGNSA. Trimming took 1 base from V and 4 from J, leaving 17 bases between them. The sample taken for sequencing was whole blood. The chain recombines TRBV7-2 with TRBJ2-1; D unclear. This TCR came from an adult who was a healthcare worker with PCR-confirmed SARS-CoV-2 infection or an uninfected control (not recorded which). DNA for the CDR3: TGTGCCAGCAGCTTAGGGACGGCGCTATTTAATTACAATGAGCAGTTCTTC. This translates into CASSLGTALFNYNEQFF. The full variable domain, completed using reference TRBV7-2 and TRBJ2-1, is GAGVSQSPSNKVTEKGKDVELRCDPISGHTALYWYRQSLGQGLEFLIYFQGNSAPDKSGLPSDRFSAERTGGSVSTLTIQRTQQEDSAVYLCASSLGTALFNYNEQFFGPGTRLTVL.